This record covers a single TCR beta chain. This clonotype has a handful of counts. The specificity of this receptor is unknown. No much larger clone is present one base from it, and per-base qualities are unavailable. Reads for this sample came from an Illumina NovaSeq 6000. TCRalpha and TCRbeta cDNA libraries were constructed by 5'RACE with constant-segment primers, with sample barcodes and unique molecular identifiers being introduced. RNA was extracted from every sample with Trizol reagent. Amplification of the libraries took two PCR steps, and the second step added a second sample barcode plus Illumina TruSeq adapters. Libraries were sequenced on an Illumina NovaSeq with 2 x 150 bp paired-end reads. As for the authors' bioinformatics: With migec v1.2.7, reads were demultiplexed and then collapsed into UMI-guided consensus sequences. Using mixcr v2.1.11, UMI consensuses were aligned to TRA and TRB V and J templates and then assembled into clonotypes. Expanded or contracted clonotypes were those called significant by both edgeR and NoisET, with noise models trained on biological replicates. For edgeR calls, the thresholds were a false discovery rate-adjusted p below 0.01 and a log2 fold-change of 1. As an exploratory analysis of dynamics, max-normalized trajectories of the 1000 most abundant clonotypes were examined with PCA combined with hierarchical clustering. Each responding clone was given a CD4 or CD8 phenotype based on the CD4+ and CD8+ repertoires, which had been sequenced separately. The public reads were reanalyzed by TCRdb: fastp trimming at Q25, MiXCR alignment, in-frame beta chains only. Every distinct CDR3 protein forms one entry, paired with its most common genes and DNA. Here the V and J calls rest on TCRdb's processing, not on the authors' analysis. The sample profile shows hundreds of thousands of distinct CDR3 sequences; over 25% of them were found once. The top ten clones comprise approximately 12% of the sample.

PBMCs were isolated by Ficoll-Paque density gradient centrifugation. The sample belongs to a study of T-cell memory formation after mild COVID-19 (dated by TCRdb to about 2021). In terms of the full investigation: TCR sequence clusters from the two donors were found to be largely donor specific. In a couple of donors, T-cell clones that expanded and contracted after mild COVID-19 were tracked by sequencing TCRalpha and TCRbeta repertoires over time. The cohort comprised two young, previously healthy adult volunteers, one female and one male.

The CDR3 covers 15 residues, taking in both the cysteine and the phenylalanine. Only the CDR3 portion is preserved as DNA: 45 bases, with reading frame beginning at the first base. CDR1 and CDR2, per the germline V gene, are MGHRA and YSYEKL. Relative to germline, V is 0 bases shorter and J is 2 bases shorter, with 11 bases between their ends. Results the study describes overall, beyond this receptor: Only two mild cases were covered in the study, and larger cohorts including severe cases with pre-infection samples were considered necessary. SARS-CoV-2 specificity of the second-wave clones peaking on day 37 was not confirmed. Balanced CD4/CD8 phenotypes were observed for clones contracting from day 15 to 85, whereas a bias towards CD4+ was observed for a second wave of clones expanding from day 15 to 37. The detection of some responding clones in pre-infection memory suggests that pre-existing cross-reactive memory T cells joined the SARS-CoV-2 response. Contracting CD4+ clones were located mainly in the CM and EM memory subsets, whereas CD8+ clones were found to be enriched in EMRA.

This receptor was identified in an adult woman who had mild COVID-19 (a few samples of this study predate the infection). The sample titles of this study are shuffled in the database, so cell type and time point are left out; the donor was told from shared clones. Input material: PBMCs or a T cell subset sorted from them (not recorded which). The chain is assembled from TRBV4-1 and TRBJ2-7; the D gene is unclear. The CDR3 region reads CASSQESAETYEQYF. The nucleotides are TGCGCCAGCAGCCAAGAATCGGCGGAGACCTACGAGCAGTACTTC.